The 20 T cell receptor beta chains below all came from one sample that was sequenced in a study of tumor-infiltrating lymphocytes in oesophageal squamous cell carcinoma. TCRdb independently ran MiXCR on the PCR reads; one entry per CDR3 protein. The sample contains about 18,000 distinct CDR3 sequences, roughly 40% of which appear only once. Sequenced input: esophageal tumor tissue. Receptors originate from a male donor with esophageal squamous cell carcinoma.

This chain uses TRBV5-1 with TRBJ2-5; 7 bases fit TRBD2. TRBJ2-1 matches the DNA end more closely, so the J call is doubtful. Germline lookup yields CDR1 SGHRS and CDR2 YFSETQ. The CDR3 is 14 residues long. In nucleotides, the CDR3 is TGCGCCAGCAGCTGGGGGGGTGAGCAAGAGACCCAGTTCTTC. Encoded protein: CASSWGGEQETQFF.

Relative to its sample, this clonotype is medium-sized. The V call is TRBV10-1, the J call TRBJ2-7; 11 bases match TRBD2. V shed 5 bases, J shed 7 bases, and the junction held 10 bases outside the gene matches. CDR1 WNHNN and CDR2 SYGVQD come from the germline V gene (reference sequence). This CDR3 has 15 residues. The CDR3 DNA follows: TGCGCCAGCAGTCCTTTAGCGGGAGGGCCGAAGGAGCAGTACTTC. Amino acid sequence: CASSPLAGGPKEQYF.

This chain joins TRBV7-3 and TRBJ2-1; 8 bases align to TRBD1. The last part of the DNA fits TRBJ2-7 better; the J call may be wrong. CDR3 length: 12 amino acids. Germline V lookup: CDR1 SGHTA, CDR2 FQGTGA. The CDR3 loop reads CASSLRTGMQYF. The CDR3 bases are TGTGCCAGCAGCTTACGGACAGGGATGCAGTACTTC.

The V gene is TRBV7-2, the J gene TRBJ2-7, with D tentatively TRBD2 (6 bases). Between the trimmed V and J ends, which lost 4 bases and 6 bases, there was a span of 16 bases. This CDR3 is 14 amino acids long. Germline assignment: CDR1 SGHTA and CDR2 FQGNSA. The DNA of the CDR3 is TGTGCCAGCAGCTCTGGCGGGGCAGGGCTCGAGCAGTACTTC. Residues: CASSSGGAGLEQYF.

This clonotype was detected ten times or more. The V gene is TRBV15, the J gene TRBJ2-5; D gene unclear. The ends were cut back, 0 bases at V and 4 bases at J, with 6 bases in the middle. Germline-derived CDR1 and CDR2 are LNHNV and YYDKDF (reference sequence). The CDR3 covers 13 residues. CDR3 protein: CATSRDLGETQYF. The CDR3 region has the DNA TGTGCCACCAGCAGAGATCTGGGAGAGACCCAGTACTTC.

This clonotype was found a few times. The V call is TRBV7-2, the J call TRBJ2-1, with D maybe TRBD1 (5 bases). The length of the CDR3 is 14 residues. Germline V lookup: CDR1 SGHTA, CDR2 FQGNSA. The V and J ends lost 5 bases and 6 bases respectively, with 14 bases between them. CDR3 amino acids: CASSPTPQGNEQFF. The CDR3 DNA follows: TGTGCCAGCAGCCCGACACCGCAGGGCAATGAGCAGTTCTTC.

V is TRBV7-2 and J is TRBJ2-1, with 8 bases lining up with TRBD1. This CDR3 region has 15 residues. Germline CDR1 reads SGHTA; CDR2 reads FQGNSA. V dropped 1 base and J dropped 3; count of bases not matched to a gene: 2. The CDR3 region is CASSLEQGDYNEQFF. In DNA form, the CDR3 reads TGTGCCAGCAGCTTAGAACAGGGGGACTACAATGAGCAGTTCTTC.

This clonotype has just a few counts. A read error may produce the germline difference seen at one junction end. In DNA form, the CDR3 reads TGTGCCAGCAGCCAGCTTGACTGG. Translating gives CASSQLDW. The rearrangement links TRBV28 to TRBJ2-6; D not certain. This CDR3 contains 8 residues. Germline V gives CDR1 MDHEN, CDR2 SYDVKM.

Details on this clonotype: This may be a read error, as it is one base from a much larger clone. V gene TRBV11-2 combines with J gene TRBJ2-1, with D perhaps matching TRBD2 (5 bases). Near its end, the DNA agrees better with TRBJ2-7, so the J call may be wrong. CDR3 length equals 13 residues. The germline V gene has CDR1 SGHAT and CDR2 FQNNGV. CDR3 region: CASSLDRAGEQYF. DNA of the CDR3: TGTGCCAGCAGCTTAGATAGGGCGGGTGAGCAGTACTTC.

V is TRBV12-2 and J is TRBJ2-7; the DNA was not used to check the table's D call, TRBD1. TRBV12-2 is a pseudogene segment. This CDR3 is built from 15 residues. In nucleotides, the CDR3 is TGTGCAAGTCGGCCCTGGGGGGGGCACTCCTACGAGCAGTACTTC. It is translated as CASRPWGGHSYEQYF.

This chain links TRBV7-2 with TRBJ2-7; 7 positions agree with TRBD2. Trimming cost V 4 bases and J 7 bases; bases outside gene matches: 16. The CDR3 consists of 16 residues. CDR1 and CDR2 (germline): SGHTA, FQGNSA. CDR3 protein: CASSWRLASNHNEQYF. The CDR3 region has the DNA TGTGCCAGCAGCTGGCGACTAGCAAGTAATCACAATGAGCAGTACTTC. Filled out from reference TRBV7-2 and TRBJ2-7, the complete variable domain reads GAGVSQSPSNKVTEKGKDVELRCDPISGHTALYWYRQSLGQGLEFLIYFQGNSAPDKSGLPSDRFSAERTGGSVSTLTIQRTQQEDSAVYLCASSWRLASNHNEQYFGPGTRLTVT.

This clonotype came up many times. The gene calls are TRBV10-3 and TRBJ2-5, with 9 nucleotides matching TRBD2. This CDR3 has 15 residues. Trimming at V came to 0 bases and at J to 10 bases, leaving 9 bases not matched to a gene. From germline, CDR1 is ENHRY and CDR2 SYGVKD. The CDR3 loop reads CAISESRGGAQGQYF. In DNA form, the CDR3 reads TGTGCCATCAGTGAGTCGCGGGGGGGAGCCCAGGGCCAGTACTTC.

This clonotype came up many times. In DNA, the CDR3 is TGTGCCAGCAGTGAAGCGATAACAGGGGGGACAGATACGCAGTATTTT. Its translation: CASSEAITGGTDTQYF. The chain links TRBV6-1 to TRBJ2-3; 8 bases align to TRBD1. Unmatched junction bases numbered 5, after V lost 0 bases and J lost 3 bases. This CDR3 is built from 16 residues. Germline assignment: CDR1 MNHNS and CDR2 SASEGT.

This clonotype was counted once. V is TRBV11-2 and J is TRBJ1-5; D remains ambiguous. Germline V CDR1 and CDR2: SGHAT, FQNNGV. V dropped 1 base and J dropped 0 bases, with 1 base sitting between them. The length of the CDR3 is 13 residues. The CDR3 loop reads CASSLGSNQPQHF. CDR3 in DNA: TGTGCCAGCAGCTTAGGTAGCAATCAGCCCCAGCATTTT.

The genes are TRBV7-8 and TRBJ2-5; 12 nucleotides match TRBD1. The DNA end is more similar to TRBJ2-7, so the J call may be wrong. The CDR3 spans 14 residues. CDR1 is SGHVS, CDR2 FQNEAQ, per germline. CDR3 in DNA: TGTGCCAGCAGCTTGGGACAGGGGGCTTACGAGCAGTACTTC. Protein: CASSLGQGAYEQYF.

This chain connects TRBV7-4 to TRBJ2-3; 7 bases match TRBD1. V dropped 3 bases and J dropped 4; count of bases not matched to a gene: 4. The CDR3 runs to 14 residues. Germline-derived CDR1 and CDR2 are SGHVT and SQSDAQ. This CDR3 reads CASSFPRGPDTQYF. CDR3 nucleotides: TGTGCCAGCAGCTTTCCAAGGGGGCCAGATACGCAGTATTTT.

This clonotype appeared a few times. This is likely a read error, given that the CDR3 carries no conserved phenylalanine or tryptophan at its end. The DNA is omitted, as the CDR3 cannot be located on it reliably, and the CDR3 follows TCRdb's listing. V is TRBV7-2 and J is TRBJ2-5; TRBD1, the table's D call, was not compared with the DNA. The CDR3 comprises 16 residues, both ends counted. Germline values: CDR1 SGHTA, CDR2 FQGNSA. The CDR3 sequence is CASSRDRGLETQYFGN.

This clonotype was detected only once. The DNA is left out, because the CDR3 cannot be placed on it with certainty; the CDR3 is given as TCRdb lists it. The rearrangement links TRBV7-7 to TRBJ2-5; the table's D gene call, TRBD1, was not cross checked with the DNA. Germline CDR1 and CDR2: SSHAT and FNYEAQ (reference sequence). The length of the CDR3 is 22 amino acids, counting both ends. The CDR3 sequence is CASSLSGTDTQYFGPGRETQYF.

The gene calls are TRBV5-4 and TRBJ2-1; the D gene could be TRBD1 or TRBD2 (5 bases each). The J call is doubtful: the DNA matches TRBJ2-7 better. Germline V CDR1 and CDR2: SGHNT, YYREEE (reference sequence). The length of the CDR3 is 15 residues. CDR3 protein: CASSYRDGRSYEQYF. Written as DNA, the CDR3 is TGTGCCAGCAGCTACCGGGACGGCCGCTCCTACGAGCAGTACTTC.

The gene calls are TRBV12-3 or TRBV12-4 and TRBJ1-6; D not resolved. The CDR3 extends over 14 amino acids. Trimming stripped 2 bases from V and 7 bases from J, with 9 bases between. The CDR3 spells CASSLKGWNSPLHF. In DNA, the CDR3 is TGTGCCAGCAGTTTAAAGGGTTGGAATTCACCCCTCCACTTT.